A single T cell receptor beta chain is shown here with its context. The V end was cut by 2 bases, the J end by 4 bases, with 8 bases between. Germline V CDR1 and CDR2: MNHEY, SMNVEV (reference sequence). The CDR3 totals 13 residues. This sample is drawn from a study of cytomegalovirus exposure and HLA in healthy donors. PCR primers comprised 60 Vbeta and 13 Jbeta primers. The method was immunoSEQ multiplex PCR; TCRdb's version includes in-frame clones alone and lacks a portion of them. The sample shows over 150,000 clones, approximately 80% of them seen only once. Material: PBMCs. The clonotype was recovered from a man in his forties or fifties in good health and CMV-seronegative. The V gene is TRBV27, the J gene TRBJ2-5; a weak D match, TRBD1 (5 bases). The CDR3 spells CASSLRGRETQYF. As DNA, the CDR3 is TGTGCCAGCAGTTTAAGGGGAAGAGAGACCCAGTACTTC.